The subject of this entry is one T cell receptor beta chain. Its antigen is not known. This sample is part of a study of vaccination effects on CD4 cells after COVID-19. Within the ViraFEST assay, antigen-specific CD4+ T cells underwent expansion with viral peptide pools prior to sequencing. Culture proceeded for more than nine days, and CD4+ T cells were then isolated. The vaccine recipients had no prior SARS-CoV-2 infection, with negative nucleocapsid antibodies. The study's findings and limits: Long after vaccination, the clones induced by infection and by vaccine shrank markedly in size. Only a few convalescent patients and no early post-infection timepoints featured in the study.

The data were produced by immunoSEQ multiplex PCR, yet TCRdb's version contains in-frame clones alone and is incomplete. The table has some 69,000 clones, more than 70% seen once; the top ten hold about 3%. Sequenced material: CD4+ T cells from PBMCs cultured with HCoV-NL63 spike peptides, taken before COVID-19 vaccination. This TCR derives from a human donor who received a COVID-19 vaccine.

CDR3 sequence: CASSQGDVGGIPDTQYF. The CDR3 DNA is TGCGCCAGCAGCCAAGGGGACGTGGGGGGGATCCCAGATACGCAGTATTTT. The J gene is TRBJ2-3, the V gene TRBV4-1; 7 positions match TRBD2. Unmatched junction bases numbered 11, after V lost 1 base and J lost 4 bases. Per the germline V gene, CDR1 is MGHRA and CDR2 is YSYEKL. This CDR3 spans 17 amino acids.